Below are 10 T cell receptor beta chains sequenced from a single sample in a study of radiotherapy plus CTLA-4 blockade in lung cancer. The data were produced by immunoSEQ multiplex PCR, yet TCRdb's version contains in-frame clones alone and is incomplete. The data contain 75,000 to 95,000 clones, approximately 75% of them singletons. Specimen: peripheral blood, collected from a patient treated with radiotherapy plus ipilimumab. Source of these receptors: a human donor with non-small cell lung cancer that progressed on radiotherapy plus ipilimumab.

The chain employs TRBV7-2 and TRBJ2-1; D gene unclear. The V gene lost 1 base and the J gene lost 6 bases, with 10 bases spanning the gap. The CDR3 spans 14 residues. In germline, CDR1 is SGHTA, CDR2 FQGNSA. The CDR3 reads CASSLDRQVNEQFF. In nucleotides, the CDR3 is TGTGCCAGCAGCTTAGATAGGCAAGTCAATGAGCAGTTCTTC.

The rearrangement uses TRBV11-3 and TRBJ2-1; a weak D match, TRBD2 (6 bases). The CDR3 covers 13 residues. Germline V gives CDR1 SGHNT, CDR2 YENEEA. V was clipped by 0 bases and J by 8 bases, with 8 bases between them. CDR3 residues: CASSLDSGDEQFF. The DNA of the CDR3 is TGTGCCAGCAGCTTAGATTCGGGGGATGAGCAGTTCTTC.

CDR3: CASSLSSGSTDTQYF. In nucleotides, the CDR3 is TGTGCCAGCAGTTTGTCAAGCGGTAGCACAGATACGCAGTATTTT. V usage is TRBV28 and J usage is TRBJ2-3, with a tentative D call TRBD2 (5 bases). CDR1 and CDR2 from the germline V gene are MDHEN and SYDVKM. V lost 3 bases, J lost 0 bases, and 10 bases lay in between. This CDR3 is 15 amino acids long. Together with reference TRBV28 and TRBJ2-3, the CDR3 gives the full variable domain: DVKVTQSSRYLVKRTGEKVFLECVQDMDHENMFWYRQDPGLGLRLIYFSYDVKMKEKGDIPEGYSVSREKKERFSLILESASTNQTSMYLCASSLSSGSTDTQYFGPGTRLTVL.

This clone was found a few times. This CDR3 is CASSFATGQNQETQYF. The CDR3 DNA reads as TGTGCCAGCAGCTTCGCGACAGGGCAAAACCAAGAGACCCAGTACTTC. The chain has TRBV7-9 and TRBJ2-5; 7 nucleotides match TRBD1. V trimming: 3 bases; J trimming: 0 bases; junction bases outside the gene matches: 7. The CDR3 is 16 residues long. From germline, CDR1 is SEHNR and CDR2 FQNEAQ (reference sequence).

This clone occurred a few times. The rearrangement uses TRBV7-9 and TRBJ2-7; D might be TRBD1 or TRBD2, each matching 5 bases. This CDR3 is 13 amino acids long. The germline gives CDR1 SEHNR, CDR2 FQNEAQ (reference sequence). The V gene lost 3 bases and the J gene lost 3 bases, with 9 bases spanning the gap. This CDR3 is CASSFTGGYEQYF. Written as DNA, the CDR3 is TGTGCCAGCAGCTTTACAGGAGGCTACGAGCAGTACTTC.

The V and J genes are TRBV27 and TRBJ2-7; TRBD1 aligns across 9 bases. This CDR3 contains 16 residues. The germline V gene encodes CDR1 MNHEY and CDR2 SMNVEV (reference sequence). With V trimmed by 0 bases and J by 3 bases, 6 bases remained unmatched. CDR3 coding DNA: TGTGCCAGCAGTTTATCGGGGACAGGGTCTCTCTACGAGCAGTACTTC. Residues: CASSLSGTGSLYEQYF.

A few counts support this clone. This chain links TRBV6-1 with TRBJ2-7; D assignment may be TRBD1 or TRBD2 (6 bases each). Germline V gene data show CDR1 as MNHNS and CDR2 as SASEGT. The CDR3 has 14 amino acids. With 7 bases removed from V and 0 bases from J, the gap between germline ends came to 13 bases. The CDR3 sequence: CASTGGTYSYEQYF. The CDR3 nucleotides are TGTGCCAGCACCGGCGGGACATACTCCTACGAGCAGTACTTC.

This clone was picked up one time. J is TRBJ1-3 and V is TRBV5-1, with a weak D call TRBD1 (6 bases). Trimming took 1 base from V and 2 from J, leaving 10 bases between them. Germline V lookup: CDR1 SGHRS, CDR2 YFSETQ. The CDR3 spans 15 residues. This CDR3 is CASSLSTGTGNTIYF. DNA for the CDR3: TGCGCCAGCAGCTTGAGCACAGGGACTGGAAACACCATATATTTT.

V usage is TRBV10-3 and J usage is TRBJ2-2; the match to TRBD1 covers 8 bases. The J segment lost 5 bases and the V segment lost 5 bases, leaving 10 bases of the junction unmatched. Germline lookup yields CDR1 ENHRY and CDR2 SYGVKD. The CDR3 consists of 16 residues. The CDR3 region is CAISPGQGARTGELFF. CDR3 coding DNA: TGTGCCATCAGTCCCGGGCAGGGGGCGCGGACCGGGGAGCTGTTTTTT.

This sequence joins TRBV18 and TRBJ2-3, with 7 positions matching TRBD2. The CDR3 sequence is 15 residues long. V was pared by 3 bases and J by 0 bases, with 3 bases of the junction left unmatched. Germline values: CDR1 KGHSH, CDR2 LQKENI. In nucleotides, the CDR3 is TGTGCCAGCTCACCGTCTAGCGGAAGCACAGATACGCAGTATTTT. This gives the protein CASSPSSGSTDTQYF.